Sequencing of this T cell receptor (beta chain) was carried out in a study of blood T cell repertoires in COVID-19. At the level of the study: Italy, Spain and the United States were the sources of the convalescent and acute COVID-19 samples. T cells, B-cell-depleted T cells, or PBMCs supplied cDNA or gDNA.

The CDR3 is 13 amino acids. Germline loops: CDR1 SQVTM, CDR2 ANQGSEA. Trimming cost V 8 bases and J 3 bases, with 16 bases left between them. Original processing notes: How many nucleated cells were present was estimated from reference gene primer amplification. Sequencing used immunoSEQ multiplex PCR; TCRdb keeps in-frame clones, though not all of them. The V and J calls and clone size come from that table; D and trimming were worked out from the DNA. In the table there are around 50,000 clones, around 87% of which are singletons. The sequenced material came from peripheral blood. V usage is TRBV29-1 and J usage is TRBJ1-2; possibly TRBD1 for D (5 bases). This TCR was recovered from a middle-aged man with active COVID-19. This CDR3 reads CSLFDQGYYGYTF. DNA for the CDR3: TGCAGCCTGTTCGACCAGGGTTACTATGGCTACACCTTC.